Sequencing of this TCR beta chain was carried out in a study of cytomegalovirus exposure and HLA in healthy donors. PCR primers comprised 60 Vbeta and 13 Jbeta primers. Generated by immunoSEQ multiplex PCR, the TCRdb table keeps only in-frame clones and is missing some. The sample lists 300,000 or so clones, roughly 86% occurring once. The CDR3 has 14 residues. V was pared by 5 bases and J by 4 bases, with 7 bases of the junction left unmatched. Germline V gene lookup returns CDR1 MNHEY and CDR2 SVGAGI. This clonotype was sampled from a woman aged 40 to 49 in good health and CMV-seropositive. This chain uses TRBV6-5 with TRBJ1-2, with 7 bases identical to TRBD1. Sequencing input: PBMCs. The CDR3 loop is CASSPTTGFYGYTF. Written as DNA, the CDR3 is TGTGCCAGCAGTCCAACGACAGGGTTCTATGGCTACACCTTC.